Shown below are 21 T cell receptor beta chains from a single sample sequenced in a study of synovial regulatory T cells in juvenile arthritis. Generated by immunoSEQ multiplex PCR, the TCRdb table keeps only in-frame clones and is missing some. Its clone listing holds more than 9,500 clones. The sequencing sample was made of Treg cells from blood. Subset specified: remaining (HLA-DR-negative) circulating blood Treg cells. The source is a donor younger than 35 with juvenile idiopathic arthritis.

The chain couples TRBV5-1 to TRBJ2-2. The germline V gene has CDR1 SGHRS and CDR2 YFSETQ. This CDR3 is built from 13 residues. The DNA is not on file. The CDR3 is CASSPVTTGELFF.

The rearrangement links TRBV7-6 to TRBJ2-5; TCRdb reports TRBD2, a call that lacks DNA to check it against. This CDR3 spans 13 amino acids. No DNA sequence is on record. The germline V gene encodes CDR1 SGHVS and CDR2 FNYEAQ. The CDR3 spells CASSRQWVGAQYF. Looking up the rest from reference TRBV7-6 and TRBJ2-5 gives the full variable domain: GAGVSQSPRYKVTKRGQDVALRCDPISGHVSLYWYRQALGQGPEFLTYFNYEAQQDKSGLPNDRFSAERPEGSISTLTIQRTEQRDSAMYRCASSRQWVGAQYFGPGTRLLVL.

This chain joins TRBV19 and TRBJ1-5. Germline CDR1 LNHDA, CDR2 SQIVND (reference sequence). This CDR3 is built from 14 residues. Only the protein sequence is given. The CDR3 loop reads CASSIAGDGQPQHF.

This chain joins TRBV5-1 and TRBJ2-3; without DNA, the TCRdb call of TRBD2 cannot be checked. CDR1 and CDR2 (germline): SGHRS, YFSETQ. The CDR3 has 14 residues. No DNA sequence is on record. The CDR3 is CASSPRTAGGTQYF.

The chain joins TRBV19 to TRBJ1-5; TCRdb gives TRBD1 as the D gene, but with no DNA this cannot be confirmed. Germline V gives CDR1 LNHDA, CDR2 SQIVND (reference sequence). The CDR3 extends over 14 amino acids. No DNA is given. This chain's CDR3 is CASSTRQDNQPQHF.

The CDR3 sequence: CASSRDYRGEQYF. This chain connects TRBV13 to TRBJ2-7; TCRdb indicates TRBD2, and absent DNA this call remains unverified. CDR3 length: 13 residues. Nucleotide data are not available. Looked up from germline, CDR1 is PRHDT and CDR2 is FYEKMQ (reference sequence).

The V and J genes are TRBV2 and TRBJ1-2; TCRdb picks TRBD1, but there is no DNA to check that call. Germline lookup yields CDR1 SNHLY and CDR2 FYNNEI. The CDR3 spans 11 residues. No DNA is recorded. The CDR3 sequence: CASSEDRVASF.

The chain combines TRBV10-3 with TRBJ1-2. CDR1 ENHRY and CDR2 SYGVKD come from the germline V gene. The CDR3 runs 15 residues. A DNA sequence was not provided. The CDR3 spells CAISEGWAANYGYTF.

The chain recombines TRBV7-6 with TRBJ2-5. From germline, CDR1 is SGHVS and CDR2 FNYEAQ. The CDR3 consists of 12 residues. Only the protein is available. The CDR3 loop reads CASSLVVQTQYF.

The V and J genes are TRBV5-5 and TRBJ1-2. In germline, CDR1 is SGHKS, CDR2 YYEKEE (reference sequence). The CDR3 extends over 16 amino acids. No nucleotide data were recorded. CDR3 amino acids: CASSLDMPRRGYGYTF.

The chain carries TRBV11-1 and TRBJ2-2; there is no DNA to check the TCRdb D call of TRBD1. CDR1 is SGHAT, CDR2 FQDESV, per germline (reference sequence). This CDR3 is built from 14 residues. Only the protein is on record. The CDR3 region is CASSLKGITGELFF.

This chain connects TRBV7-8 to TRBJ2-7; TCRdb outputs TRBD1, but without DNA this stays unchecked. The CDR3 is made up of 11 amino acids. Only the protein is available. Germline CDR1 reads SGHVS; CDR2 reads FQNEAQ. The CDR3 sequence is CASSTAYEQYF.

This chain links TRBV29-1 with TRBJ2-3; TCRdb names TRBD1, which stays unverified in the absence of DNA. Per the germline V gene, CDR1 is SQVTM and CDR2 is ANQGSEA. The CDR3 loop spans 15 amino acids. The protein alone is recorded here. The CDR3 loop reads CSVEDRPGHTDTQYF.

The chain carries TRBV6-5 and TRBJ1-5. CDR1 and CDR2 from the germline V gene are MNHEY and SVGAGI. The CDR3 spans 14 residues. No DNA accompanies this entry. The CDR3: CASSYSYGNQPQHF.

In terms of frequency, this clone is medium-sized. The V gene is TRBV6-6, the J gene TRBJ1-3; checking the TCRdb D call of TRBD1 is not possible without DNA. CDR3 length: 14 residues. No DNA has been recorded. The V gene's germline CDR1 is MNHNY and CDR2 SVGAGI (reference sequence). The CDR3 reads CASSRGQGRYTIYF.

The chain uses TRBV28 and TRBJ1-5. The CDR3 contains 14 residues. The protein alone is recorded here. Germline loops: CDR1 MDHEN, CDR2 SYDVKM. This CDR3 is CASSSGGLYQPQHF.

This chain links TRBV14 with TRBJ1-1. From germline, CDR1 is SGHDN and CDR2 FVKESK. The CDR3 consists of 12 residues. The DNA is unrecorded. The CDR3 sequence is CASSRGSTEAFF.

The genes are TRBV19 and TRBJ2-1. Germline values: CDR1 LNHDA, CDR2 SQIVND (reference sequence). The CDR3 is made up of 13 amino acids. No DNA sequence was recorded. The chain's CDR3 is CASRPSDYNEQFF. Using reference TRBV19 and TRBJ2-1 for the parts outside the CDR3, the full variable domain is DGGITQSPKYLFRKEGQNVTLSCEQNLNHDAMYWYRQDPGQGLRLIYYSQIVNDFQKGDIAEGYSVSREKKESFPLTVTSAQKNPTAFYLCASRPSDYNEQFFGPGTRLTVL.

By frequency, this clone is medium-sized. This chain connects TRBV10-3 to TRBJ1-1. This CDR3 is 14 amino acids long. No coding sequence is recorded. Germline V gives CDR1 ENHRY, CDR2 SYGVKD. CDR3 amino acids: CAIRGGRENTEAFF.

Judged by frequency, this clone is medium-sized (0.01 to 0.1%). The rearrangement links TRBV4-3 to TRBJ2-6; TCRdb lists TRBD1, though no DNA is available to test this call. Germline CDR1 is LGHNA and CDR2 is YSLEER. The CDR3 is 17 amino acids. No DNA sequence was recorded. CDR3 sequence: CASSQGQVYYGANVLTF.

CDR3 residues: CASNGDRFYEQYF. This chain joins TRBV5-5 and TRBJ2-7; TCRdb's D call, TRBD1, is unchecked because there is no DNA. Germline V CDR1 and CDR2: SGHKS, YYEKEE (reference sequence). The CDR3 loop spans 13 amino acids. Only the protein sequence is given.